This TCR beta chain emerged from a study of T cells in Graves' hyperthyroidism and ophthalmopathy. The CDR3 is made up of 16 amino acids. V lost 1 base to trimming and J lost 2 bases, with 14 bases between them. Germline V gives CDR1 SGHVS, CDR2 FQNEAQ. This clonotype showed up many times. Its antigen is not identified. The TCR beta CDR3 regions underwent amplification using RNA transcripts as the source. HTBI primers drove first-round RT-PCR of the TCR CDR3. TCRdb reprocessed the multiplex PCR reads via MiXCR and lists one record per CDR3 protein. The sample has about 640,000 distinct CDR3 sequences; roughly 20% are singletons. The source of the PBMCs was 9.5 to 10 ml of fresh peripheral blood. Study findings and constraints: Most expanded thyroid clonotypes above 0.001 also appeared in blood. Classification by a 13 V-J model distinguished ophthalmopathy from stable hyperthyroidism. The model anticipated ophthalmopathy a median around six months pre-onset.

The receptor's source is a man aged 25-45 years with Graves' ophthalmopathy. Sequenced material: blood. The rearrangement links TRBV7-8 to TRBJ1-1; perhaps TRBD1 as D (6 bases). DNA of the CDR3: TGTGCCAGCAGCTTAGTCCCCCAGGGGAAAAACACTGAAGCTTTCTTT. It specifies CASSLVPQGKNTEAFF.